What follows are 23 T cell receptor beta chains derived from one specimen sequenced in a study of blood T cell repertoires in COVID-19. Sequencing used immunoSEQ multiplex PCR; TCRdb keeps in-frame clones, though not all of them. The sample carries some 140,000 clones, 65% to 90% recorded once. The sequenced sample consisted of peripheral blood. The receptors originated from a woman aged 55-69 years with COVID-19, enrolled during active disease.

This clone occurred once. The CDR3 region has the DNA TGTGCCAGCAGCCCCGCCAGGGAGACCCAGTACTTC. Translating it yields CASSPARETQYF. V gene TRBV11-2 combines with J gene TRBJ2-5; no definite D call. The CDR3 consists of 12 residues. The germline V and J ends were trimmed by 5 bases and 5 bases, with 9 bases remaining between them. CDR1 is SGHAT and CDR2 is FQNNGV in the germline V gene. The full variable domain, with the rest looked up from reference TRBV11-2 and TRBJ2-5, is EAGVAQSPRYKIIEKRQSVAFWCNPISGHATLYWYQQILGQGPKLLIQFQNNGVVDDSQLPKDRFSAERLKGVDSTLKIQPAKLEDSAVYLCASSPARETQYFGPGTRLLVL.

The chain carries TRBV29-1 and TRBJ1-3; D is undetermined. Trimming took 6 bases from V and 3 from J, leaving 9 bases between them. The CDR3 runs to 12 residues. CDR1 and CDR2 from the germline V gene are SQVTM and ANQGSEA. In nucleotides, the CDR3 is TGCAGCGTAAGGGAGAATGGAAACACCATATATTTT. Translating gives CSVRENGNTIYF.

This clone turned up a few times. The rearrangement uses TRBV6-5 and TRBJ1-2, with no clear D. This CDR3 is built from 12 residues. V lost 7 bases to trimming and J lost 3 bases, with 9 bases between them. CDR1 MNHEY and CDR2 SVGAGI come from the germline V gene. In nucleotides, the CDR3 is TGTGCCAGCAAGGAGGACGACTATGGCTACACCTTC. Translating it yields CASKEDDYGYTF.

The V gene is TRBV16, the J gene TRBJ1-5; TRBD1 might be the D (6 bases). This CDR3 region has 17 residues. Germline V gives CDR1 KGHSY, CDR2 FQNENV. Trimming left V 3 bases short and J 0 bases short, with 15 bases between. CDR3 amino acids: CASSQALQGNSNQPQHF. DNA for the CDR3: TGTGCCAGCAGCCAGGCCCTACAGGGAAATAGCAATCAGCCCCAGCATTTT.

The V gene is TRBV6-2 or TRBV6-3, the J gene TRBJ2-1; 8 bases map to TRBD2. There are 15 residues in the CDR3. The J segment lost 5 bases and the V segment lost 5 bases, leaving 8 bases of the junction unmatched. CDR1 and CDR2 (germline): MNHEY, SVGEGT. CDR3 residues: CASSLSGIANNEQFF. DNA of the CDR3: TGTGCCAGCAGTCTTAGCGGGATCGCGAACAATGAGCAGTTCTTC.

With respect to this clone: The junction shows a germline mismatch at one end, possibly a read error. This rearrangement joins TRBV29-1 to TRBJ1-1, with D perhaps TRBD1 (5 bases). The germline V gene encodes CDR1 SQVTM and CDR2 ANQGSEA. CDR3 length: 13 amino acids. Written as DNA, the CDR3 is TGCAGCGTCGAAGGAAGACAGTCCCCTGAAGCTTTCTTT. This codes for CSVEGRQSPEAFF.

With respect to this clone: One end of the junction is discordant with germline, which a read error may explain. The chain joins TRBV7-7 to TRBJ2-1, with 8 bases lining up with TRBD2. Germline V CDR1 and CDR2: SSHAT, FNYEAQ (reference sequence). The CDR3 runs 13 residues. CDR3 in amino acids: CASSRRGANEQFF. CDR3 bases: TGTGCTAGCAGCCGGCGGGGGGCTAATGAGCAGTTCTTC.

Here the CDR3 reads CASSETGVTEAFF. The CDR3 DNA sequence: TGTGCCAGCAGTGAAACGGGGGTAACTGAAGCTTTCTTT. The chain employs TRBV6-1 and TRBJ1-1, with D possibly TRBD1 on 5 matching bases. Deletions cut 2 bases from V and 5 bases from J, with 9 bases between. Germline V lookup: CDR1 MNHNS, CDR2 SASEGT. This CDR3 spans 13 amino acids.

The chain couples TRBV2 to TRBJ1-1; D unclear. The CDR3 sequence is 15 residues long. Germline CDR1 is SNHLY and CDR2 is FYNNEI. The V and J ends lost 4 bases and 0 bases respectively, with 12 bases between them. The CDR3 is CASSVVATMNTEAFF. CDR3 coding DNA: TGTGCCAGCAGTGTAGTCGCCACCATGAACACTGAAGCTTTCTTT.

Concerning this clone: The junction departs from germline at one end; a sequencing error may be responsible. This chain uses TRBV6-1 with TRBJ2-1; the D gene is possibly TRBD1 (5 bases). This CDR3 contains 14 residues. Germline V CDR1 and CDR2: MNHNS, SASEGT. CDR3 residues: CASSEARASNEQFF. CDR3 nucleotides: TGCGCCAGCAGTGAAGCCAGGGCGAGCAATGAGCAGTTCTTC.

The rearrangement joins TRBV6-5 to TRBJ1-3; no clear D. The germline gives CDR1 MNHEY, CDR2 SVGAGI. V lost 7 bases, J lost 0 bases, and 7 bases lay in between. The CDR3 runs to 13 residues. The DNA for the CDR3 is TGTGCCAGCAAGAGGAGCTCTGGAAACACCATATATTTT. It translates to CASKRSSGNTIYF.

The chain combines TRBV5-1 with TRBJ2-5, with 11 bases matching TRBD2. This CDR3 contains 14 residues. The ends lost 4 bases at V and 4 bases at J; junction bases unmatched: 3. Germline V CDR1 and CDR2: SGHRS, YFSETQ. The CDR3 DNA reads TGCGCCAGCAGCCCCGGACTAGCGGGAGAGACCCAGTACTTC. This encodes CASSPGLAGETQYF.

The V and J genes are TRBV10-2 and TRBJ1-2; D gene uncertain. This CDR3 region has 14 residues. Germline CDR1 is WSHSY and CDR2 is SAAADI. V lost 2 bases and J lost 8, with 15 bases in between. The CDR3 bases are TGCGCCAGCAGTGAGACGAGGGCCGGTAGCGGCTACACCTTC. Translation: CASSETRAGSGYTF.

This chain connects TRBV6-1 to TRBJ1-1; D possibly corresponds to TRBD1 (5 bases). Per germline, CDR1 MNHNS and CDR2 SASEGT. Trimming took 1 base from V and 5 from J, leaving 11 bases between them. This CDR3 has 14 residues. The CDR3 loop reads CASSEGGRATEAFF. CDR3 sequence (DNA): TGTGCCAGCAGTGAAGGTGGCAGGGCGACTGAAGCTTTCTTT.

For the CDR3, the DNA is TGTGCCAGTAGTATATCGGAGTACAATGAGCAGTTCTTC. Translating it yields CASSISEYNEQFF. The genes are TRBV19 and TRBJ2-1, with D unclear. V lost 2 bases to trimming and J lost 4 bases, with 6 bases between them. The CDR3 consists of 13 residues. Germline V gene data show CDR1 as LNHDA and CDR2 as SQIVND (reference sequence).

The gene calls are TRBV6-5 and TRBJ1-3, with 9 nucleotides matching TRBD1. The CDR3 runs 15 residues. Per the germline V gene, CDR1 is MNHEY and CDR2 is SVGAGI. Trimming removed 6 bases from V and 3 bases from J; junction bases left unmatched: 6. CDR3 sequence reads: CASSRQGEYGNTIYF. CDR3 nucleotides: TGTGCCAGCAGCCGACAGGGGGAGTATGGAAACACCATATATTTT.

This chain joins TRBV30 and TRBJ1-3; 9 bases line up with TRBD1. Germline V gene data show CDR1 as GTSNPN and CDR2 as SVGIG (reference sequence). The CDR3 runs to 14 residues. Trimming took 0 bases from V and 5 from J; bases not matched to a gene: 2. The CDR3 DNA reads as TGTGCCTGGAGTGTACAGGGGGCTCGAAACACCATATATTTT. This sequence encodes CAWSVQGARNTIYF.

This chain uses TRBV7-6 with TRBJ1-5; TRBD1 aligns across 7 bases. Germline V gene lookup returns CDR1 SGHVS and CDR2 FNYEAQ. V lost 3 bases, J lost 4 bases, and 0 bases stayed unmatched. This CDR3 has 13 amino acids. CDR3 DNA: TGTGCCAGCAGCTTGGGACAGAATCAGCCCCAGCATTTT. This gives the protein CASSLGQNQPQHF.

J is TRBJ2-3 and V is TRBV9; D unclear. This CDR3 spans 16 amino acids. With 4 bases removed from V and 1 base from J, the gap between germline ends came to 16 bases. In germline, CDR1 is SGDLS, CDR2 YYNGEE. For the CDR3, the DNA is TGTGCCAGCAGCCCCCGACCTCTCAGCGGCACAGATACGCAGTATTTT. Its protein product is CASSPRPLSGTDTQYF. Drawing the rest from reference TRBV9 and TRBJ2-3, the complete variable domain is DSGVTQTPKHLITATGQRVTLRCSPRSGDLSVYWYQQSLDQGLQFLIQYYNGEERAKGNILERFSAQQFPDLHSELNLSSLELGDSALYFCASSPRPLSGTDTQYFGPGTRLTVL.

This chain uses TRBV10-2 with TRBJ2-3, with D possibly TRBD1 on 5 matching bases. The CDR3 has 16 residues. V lost 6 bases to trimming and J lost 5 bases, with 21 bases between them. Germline loops: CDR1 WSHSY, CDR2 SAAADI. CDR3 coding DNA: TGCGCCAGCAGGGTAAAAACAGGTTTTTATGGAGATACGCAGTATTTT. Its translation is CASRVKTGFYGDTQYF.

The chain joins TRBV6-5 to TRBJ1-1, with TRBD1 identical over 7 bases. In germline, CDR1 is MNHEY, CDR2 SVGAGI. The CDR3 loop spans 14 amino acids. V lost 5 bases, J lost 8 bases, and 11 bases stayed unmatched. The chain's CDR3 is CASSPRQGGGEAFF. CDR3 coding DNA: TGTGCCAGCAGTCCCAGACAGGGCGGGGGGGAAGCTTTCTTT.

This chain links TRBV6-5 with TRBJ1-1; TRBD1 is a possible D gene (6 bases). Looked up from germline, CDR1 is MNHEY and CDR2 is SVGAGI. The CDR3 is made up of 15 amino acids. Trimming stripped 6 bases from V and 0 bases from J, with 14 bases between. This chain's CDR3 is CASSPRGTMNTEAFF. Written as DNA, the CDR3 is TGTGCCAGCAGCCCCAGGGGAACGATGAACACTGAAGCTTTCTTT.

The gene calls are TRBV14 and TRBJ2-3, with 7 bases lining up with TRBD2. Trimming took 4 bases from V and 2 from J; bases not matched to a gene: 3. The CDR3 consists of 14 residues. Germline assignment: CDR1 SGHDN and CDR2 FVKESK. In DNA, the CDR3 is TGTGCCAGCAGCCGGGACTACCACACAGATACGCAGTATTTT. This codes for CASSRDYHTDTQYF.